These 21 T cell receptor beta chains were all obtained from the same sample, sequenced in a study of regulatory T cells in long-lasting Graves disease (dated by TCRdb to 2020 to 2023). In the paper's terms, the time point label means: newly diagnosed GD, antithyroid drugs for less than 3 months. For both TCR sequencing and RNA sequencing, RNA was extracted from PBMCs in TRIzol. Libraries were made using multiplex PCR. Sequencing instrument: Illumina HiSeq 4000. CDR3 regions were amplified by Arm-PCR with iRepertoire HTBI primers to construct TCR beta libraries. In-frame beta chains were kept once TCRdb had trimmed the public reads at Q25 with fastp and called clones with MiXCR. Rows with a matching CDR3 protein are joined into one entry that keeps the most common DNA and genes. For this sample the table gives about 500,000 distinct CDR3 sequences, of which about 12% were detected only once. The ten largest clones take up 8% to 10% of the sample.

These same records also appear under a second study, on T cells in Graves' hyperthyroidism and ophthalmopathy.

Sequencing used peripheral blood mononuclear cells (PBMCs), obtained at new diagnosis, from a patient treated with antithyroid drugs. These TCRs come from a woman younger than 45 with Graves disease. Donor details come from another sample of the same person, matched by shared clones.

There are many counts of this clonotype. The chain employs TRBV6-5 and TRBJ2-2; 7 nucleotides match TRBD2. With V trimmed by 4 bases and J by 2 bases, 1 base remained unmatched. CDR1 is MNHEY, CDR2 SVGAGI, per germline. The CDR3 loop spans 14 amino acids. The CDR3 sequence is CASSWEGNTGELFF. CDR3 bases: TGTGCCAGCAGTTGGGAGGGTAACACCGGGGAGCTGTTTTTT.

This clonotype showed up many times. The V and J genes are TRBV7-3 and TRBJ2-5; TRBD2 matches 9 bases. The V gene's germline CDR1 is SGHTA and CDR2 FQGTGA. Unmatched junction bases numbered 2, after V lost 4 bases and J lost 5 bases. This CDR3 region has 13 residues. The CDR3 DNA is TGTGCCAGCAGCTCGGGACTAGCCGAGACCCAGTACTTC. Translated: CASSSGLAETQYF.

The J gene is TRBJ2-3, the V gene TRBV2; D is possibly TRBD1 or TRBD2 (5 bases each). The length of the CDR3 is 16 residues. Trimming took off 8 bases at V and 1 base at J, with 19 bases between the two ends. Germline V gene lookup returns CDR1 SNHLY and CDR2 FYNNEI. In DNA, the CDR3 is TGTGCCAGCGGTCTGGGGACCTACTGGGGCACAGATACGCAGTATTTT. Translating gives CASGLGTYWGTDTQYF.

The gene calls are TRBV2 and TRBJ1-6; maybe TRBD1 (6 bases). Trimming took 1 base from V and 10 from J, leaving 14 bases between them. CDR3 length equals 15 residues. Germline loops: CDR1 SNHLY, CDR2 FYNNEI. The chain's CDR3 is CASSEDAGGGSPLHF. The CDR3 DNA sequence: TGTGCCAGCAGTGAAGATGCCGGGGGCGGATCACCCCTCCACTTT. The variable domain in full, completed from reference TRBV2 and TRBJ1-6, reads EPEVTQTPSHQVTQMGQEVILRCVPISNHLYFYWYRQILGQKVEFLVSFYNNEISEKSEIFDDQFSVERPDGSNFTLKIRSTKLEDSAMYFCASSEDAGGGSPLHFGNGTRLTVT.

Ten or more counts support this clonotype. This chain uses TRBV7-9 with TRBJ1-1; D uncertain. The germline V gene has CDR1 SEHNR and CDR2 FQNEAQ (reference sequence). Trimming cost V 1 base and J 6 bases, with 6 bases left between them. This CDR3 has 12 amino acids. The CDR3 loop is CASSLETAEAFF. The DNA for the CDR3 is TGTGCCAGCAGCTTAGAAACGGCTGAAGCTTTCTTT.

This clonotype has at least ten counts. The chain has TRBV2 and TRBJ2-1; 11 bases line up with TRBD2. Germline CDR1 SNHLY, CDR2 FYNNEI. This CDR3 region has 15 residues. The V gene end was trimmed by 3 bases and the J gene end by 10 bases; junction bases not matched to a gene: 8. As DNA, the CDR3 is TGTGCCAGCAGTGATCGGGTAGCGGGAGGGAGGGAGCAGTTCTTC. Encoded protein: CASSDRVAGGREQFF.

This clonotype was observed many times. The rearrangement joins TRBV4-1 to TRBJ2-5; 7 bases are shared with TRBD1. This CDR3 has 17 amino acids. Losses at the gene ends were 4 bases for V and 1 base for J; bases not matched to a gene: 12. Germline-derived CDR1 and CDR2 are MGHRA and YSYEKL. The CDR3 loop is CASSRLKWQGVQETQYF. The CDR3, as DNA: TGCGCCAGCAGCCGCCTGAAGTGGCAGGGGGTCCAAGAGACCCAGTACTTC.

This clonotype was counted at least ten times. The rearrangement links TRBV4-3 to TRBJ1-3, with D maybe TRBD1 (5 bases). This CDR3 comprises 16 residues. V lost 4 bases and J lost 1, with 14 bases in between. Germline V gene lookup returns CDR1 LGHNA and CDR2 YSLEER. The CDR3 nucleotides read TGCGCCAGCAGCCTTGGAAGGACATTTTCTGGAAACACCATATATTTT. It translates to CASSLGRTFSGNTIYF.

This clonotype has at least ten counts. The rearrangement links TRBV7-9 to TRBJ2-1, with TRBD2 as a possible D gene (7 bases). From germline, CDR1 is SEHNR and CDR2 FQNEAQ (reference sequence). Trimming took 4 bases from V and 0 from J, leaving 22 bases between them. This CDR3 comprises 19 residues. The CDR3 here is CASSSRGGGGVSSYNEQFF. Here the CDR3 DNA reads TGTGCCAGCAGCTCTCGAGGGGGAGGGGGAGTGAGCTCCTACAATGAGCAGTTCTTC.

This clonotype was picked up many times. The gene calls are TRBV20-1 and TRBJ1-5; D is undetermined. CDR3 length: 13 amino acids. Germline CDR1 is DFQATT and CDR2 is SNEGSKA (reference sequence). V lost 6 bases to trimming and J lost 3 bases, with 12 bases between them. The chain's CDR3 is CSASGGPNQPQHF. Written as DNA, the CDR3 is TGCAGTGCCAGCGGCGGCCCCAATCAGCCCCAGCATTTT.

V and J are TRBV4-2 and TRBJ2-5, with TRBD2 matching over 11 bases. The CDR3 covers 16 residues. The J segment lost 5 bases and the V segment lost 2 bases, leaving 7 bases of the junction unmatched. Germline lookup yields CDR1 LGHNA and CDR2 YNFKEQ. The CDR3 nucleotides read TGTGCCAGCAGCCAACGGACTAGCGGGTCGGGGGAGACCCAGTACTTC. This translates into CASSQRTSGSGETQYF.

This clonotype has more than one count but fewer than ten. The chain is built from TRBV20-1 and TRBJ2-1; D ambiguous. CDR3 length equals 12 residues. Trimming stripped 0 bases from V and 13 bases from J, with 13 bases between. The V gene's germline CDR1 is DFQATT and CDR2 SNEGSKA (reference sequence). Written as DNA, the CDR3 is TGCAGTGCTAGAGATGATGGTAGCTATCAGTTCTTC. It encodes CSARDDGSYQFF.

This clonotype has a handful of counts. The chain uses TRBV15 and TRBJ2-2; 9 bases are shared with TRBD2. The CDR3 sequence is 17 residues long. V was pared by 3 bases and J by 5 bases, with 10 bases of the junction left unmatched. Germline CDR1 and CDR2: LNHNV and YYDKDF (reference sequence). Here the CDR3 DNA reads TGTGCCACCAGCAGGGGGCCCGGGACTAGCAATACCGGGGAGCTGTTTTTT. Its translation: CATSRGPGTSNTGELFF.

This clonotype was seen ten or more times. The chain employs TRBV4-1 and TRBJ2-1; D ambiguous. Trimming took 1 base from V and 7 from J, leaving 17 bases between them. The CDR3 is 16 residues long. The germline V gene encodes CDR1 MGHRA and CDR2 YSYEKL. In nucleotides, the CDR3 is TGCGCCAGCAGCCAAGGGATTTCCCCCAAAGGGAATGAGCAGTTCTTC. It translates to CASSQGISPKGNEQFF.

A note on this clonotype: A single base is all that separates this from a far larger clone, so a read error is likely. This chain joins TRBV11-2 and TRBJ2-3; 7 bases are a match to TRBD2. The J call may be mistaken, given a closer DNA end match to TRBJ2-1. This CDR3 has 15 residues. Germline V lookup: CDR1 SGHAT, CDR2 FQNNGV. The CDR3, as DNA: TGTGCCAGCAGGCCCTGGGGCGGGAGTAGCGATGAGCAGTTCTTC. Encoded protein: CASRPWGGSSDEQFF.

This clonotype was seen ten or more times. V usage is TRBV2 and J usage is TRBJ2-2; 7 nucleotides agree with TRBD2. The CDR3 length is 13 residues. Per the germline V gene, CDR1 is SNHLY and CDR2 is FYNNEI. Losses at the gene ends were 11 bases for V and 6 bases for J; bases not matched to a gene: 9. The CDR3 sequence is CASRIGGSGELFF. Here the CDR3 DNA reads TGTGCCTCCCGAATCGGGGGGTCCGGGGAGCTGTTTTTT.

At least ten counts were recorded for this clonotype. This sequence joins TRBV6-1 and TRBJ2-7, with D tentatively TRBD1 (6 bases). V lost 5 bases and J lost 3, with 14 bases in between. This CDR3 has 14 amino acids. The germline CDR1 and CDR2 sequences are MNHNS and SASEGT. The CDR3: CASSHDGTIYEQYF. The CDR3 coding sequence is TGTGCCAGCAGTCATGACGGGACAATCTACGAGCAGTACTTC.

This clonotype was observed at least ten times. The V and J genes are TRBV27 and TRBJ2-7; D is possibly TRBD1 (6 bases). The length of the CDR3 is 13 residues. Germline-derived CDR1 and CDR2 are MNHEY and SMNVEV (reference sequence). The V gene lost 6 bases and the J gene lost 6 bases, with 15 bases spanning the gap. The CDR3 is CASRFQGLGEQYF. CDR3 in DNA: TGTGCCAGCAGGTTTCAGGGGTTAGGCGAGCAGTACTTC.

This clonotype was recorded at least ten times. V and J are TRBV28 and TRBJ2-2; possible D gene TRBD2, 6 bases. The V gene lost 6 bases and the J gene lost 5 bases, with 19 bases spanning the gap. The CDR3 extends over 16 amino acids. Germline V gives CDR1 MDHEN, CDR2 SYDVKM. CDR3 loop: CASRGGFQGWTGELFF. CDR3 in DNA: TGTGCCAGCAGGGGAGGTTTCCAGGGCTGGACCGGGGAGCTGTTTTTT. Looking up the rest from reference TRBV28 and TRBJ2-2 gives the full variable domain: DVKVTQSSRYLVKRTGEKVFLECVQDMDHENMFWYRQDPGLGLRLIYFSYDVKMKEKGDIPEGYSVSREKKERFSLILESASTNQTSMYLCASRGGFQGWTGELFFGEGSRLTVL.

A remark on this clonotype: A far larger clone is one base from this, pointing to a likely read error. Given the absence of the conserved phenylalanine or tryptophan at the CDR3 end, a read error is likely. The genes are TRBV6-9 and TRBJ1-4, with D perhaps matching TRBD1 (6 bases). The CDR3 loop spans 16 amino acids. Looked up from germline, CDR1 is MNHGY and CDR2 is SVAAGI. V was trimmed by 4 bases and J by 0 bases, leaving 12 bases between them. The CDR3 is CASSLLRGSTNEKLFS. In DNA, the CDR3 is TGTGCCAGCAGTTTGCTCAGGGGATCAACTAATGAAAAACTGTTTTCT.

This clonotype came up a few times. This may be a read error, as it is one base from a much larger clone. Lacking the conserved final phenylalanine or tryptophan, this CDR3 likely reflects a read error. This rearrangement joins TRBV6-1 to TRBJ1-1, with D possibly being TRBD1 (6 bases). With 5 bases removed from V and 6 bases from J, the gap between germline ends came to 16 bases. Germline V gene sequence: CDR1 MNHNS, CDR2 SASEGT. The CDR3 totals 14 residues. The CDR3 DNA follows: TGTGCCAGCAGTCTTCGGGGGGCGCGTGCTGAAGCTTTCCTT. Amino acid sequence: CASSLRGARAEAFL.